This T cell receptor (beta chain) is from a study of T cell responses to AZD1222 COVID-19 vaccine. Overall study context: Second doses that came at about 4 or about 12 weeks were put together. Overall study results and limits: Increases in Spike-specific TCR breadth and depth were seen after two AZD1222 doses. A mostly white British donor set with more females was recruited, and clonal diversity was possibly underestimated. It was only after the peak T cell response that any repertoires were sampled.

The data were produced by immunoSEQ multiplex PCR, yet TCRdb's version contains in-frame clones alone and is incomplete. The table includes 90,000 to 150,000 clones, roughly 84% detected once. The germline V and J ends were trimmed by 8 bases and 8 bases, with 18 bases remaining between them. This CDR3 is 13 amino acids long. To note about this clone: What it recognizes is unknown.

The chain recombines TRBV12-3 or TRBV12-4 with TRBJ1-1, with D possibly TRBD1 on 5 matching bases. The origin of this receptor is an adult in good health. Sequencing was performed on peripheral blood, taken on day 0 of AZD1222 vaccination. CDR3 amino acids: CASLLAPGGEAFF. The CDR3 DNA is TGTGCCAGCCTCCTTGCTCCGGGGGGGGAAGCTTTCTTT.